This TCR beta chain appears in the sequencing data of a study of blood T cell repertoires in COVID-19 (dated by TCRdb to the early 2020s). With respect to the entire study: Collaborator samples came from the United States, Italy and Spain and covered acute and convalescent phases of COVID-19. The repertoires were released in a freely available public database intended as a resource for research on the immune response to SARS-CoV-2. Where available, HLA class I and class II types were taken from metadata supplied by the sample provider and were not determined by assay-based typing. The prospective study material was composed of cDNA or gDNA derived from T cells, B-cell-depleted T cells, or PBMCs. The samples were drawn from two sources: the first 160 participants of the ongoing ImmuneRACE study, and 1,254 subjects contributed by 6 global collaborators. Sample metadata almost always included a de-identified subject ID, COVID-19 status, age in years and sex. Deeply sampled blood TCRbeta repertoires from subjects exposed to, actively infected with, or recovered from COVID-19 were included in the dataset. The research as a whole found: Clinical and demographic metadata were provided uncurated, with the amount varying by source and participant.

Regarding this clone: The specificity of this receptor is unknown. There are no base qualities to consult, and no much larger clone falls within one base.

V and J are truncated by 1 base and 8 bases respectively, leaving an intervening sequence of 14 bases. Reading the germline V gene gives CDR1 SGHTA and CDR2 FQGNSA. From its cysteine to its phenylalanine, the CDR3 spans 14 amino acids. Just the 42-base CDR3 DNA is kept, in frame starting at base 1. The collaborating institutions used their own protocols to collect whole blood in K2EDTA tubes. Collaborator samples were shipped for TCRbeta analysis as frozen whole blood, isolated PBMCs, or DNA extracted from either sample type. TCRbeta CDR3 regions were amplified from genomic DNA using the immunoSEQ Assay, a bias-controlled multiplex PCR. On the authors' methods: The number of nucleated cells in each sample was estimated from the amplification of reference gene primers within the assay. To quantify the absolute abundance of each unique TCRbeta CDR3 rearrangement, sequence reads were collapsed and filtered. For each sample, productive Simpson clonality was calculated by taking the square root of Simpson's diversity index across productive rearrangements. Held by TCRdb, this immuneACCESS table contains in-frame sequences only and omits some clones. Under half of the omission traces to an unresolved V gene where checked; the cause of the rest is unknown. That table furnishes V, J and clone size, whereas the DNA furnished D and trimming. The table for this sample lists 120,000 or so clones; over 75% of them were counted only once. Around 7.3% of the sample is taken by the ten largest.

The sequenced sample consisted of peripheral blood. The source of this sequence is a man aged 50 to 59 with acute or convalescent COVID-19. The V gene is TRBV7-2 and the J gene is TRBJ1-2, with the D segment identity uncertain. The DNA is TGTGCCAGCAGCTTAGTGGGCGGGGTCGACGGCTACACCTTC. Translated, this is CASSLVGGVDGYTF.